A selection of T cell receptor beta chains follows, all from one sample in a study of T-cell memory formation after mild COVID-19. One entry per CDR3 protein results from TCRdb running MiXCR on the 5' RACE reads. The repertoire holds roughly 80,000 distinct CDR3 sequences, with 25% as singletons. Source material: PBMCs or a T cell subset sorted from them (not recorded which). The receptors come from a man aged 18-30 years who had mild COVID-19 (a few samples of this study predate the infection). Cell type and time point are not known. Both conserved end residues are part of each CDR3. D genes are given only for firm matches. Not every row has a clone size; where given, it reads once, few, many or a size class.

few - TRBJ2-1 TRBV3-1 CASSHGQGGPYNEQFF TGTGCCAGCAGCCATGGGCAGGGGGGCCCCTACAATGAGCAGTTCTTC
- TRBD2 TRBJ2-5 TRBV15 CATSRVGGRAQETQYF TGTGCCACCAGCAGAGTTGGCGGGAGAGCCCAAGAGACCCAGTACTTC
- TRBD2 TRBJ2-5 TRBV7-8 CASSFIAGVLRETQYF TGTGCCAGCAGCTTCATAGCGGGAGTCTTGAGGGAGACCCAGTACTTC
few - TRBJ2-3 TRBV4-1 CASSQRWVSTDTQYF TGCGCCAGCAGCCAAAGGTGGGTTAGCACAGATACGCAGTATTTT
- - TRBJ2-7 TRBV24-1 CATSDRTADGGLEQYF TGTGCCACCAGTGACCGAACCGCGGACGGGGGTCTTGAGCAGTACTTC
- TRBD2 TRBJ2-2 TRBV7-2 CASSPSVGLAGGHGGELFF TGTGCCAGCAGCCCAAGTGTGGGACTAGCGGGGGGGCACGGCGGGGAGCTGTTTTTT
few - TRBJ2-3 TRBV21-1 CASSSRWDTQYF TGTGCCAGCAGCTCGAGGTGGGATACGCAGTATTTT
- - TRBJ1-1 TRBV7-2 CASSPRGYGLGTEAFF TGTGCCAGCAGCCCCCGCGGGTATGGGTTGGGCACTGAAGCTTTCTTT
few - TRBJ1-3 TRBV6-2/TRBV6-3 CASSYSMNSGNTIYF TGTGCCAGCAGTTACTCGATGAACAGCGGAAACACCATATATTTT
many - TRBJ1-1 TRBV27 CASSRGNTEAFF TGTGCCAGCAGCAGGGGGAACACTGAAGCTTTCTTT
few TRBD1 TRBJ2-1 TRBV5-4 CASSLSPGQGSYNEQFF TGTGCCAGCAGCTTGAGTCCAGGACAGGGTTCGTACAATGAGCAGTTCTTC
- TRBD1 TRBJ2-7 TRBV6-6 CASRGAGGALGQYF TGTGCCAGCAGGGGGGCAGGGGGCGCCTTGGGGCAGTACTTC
- - TRBJ2-5 TRBV15 CATSRDATEETQYF TGTGCCACCAGCAGAGATGCGACAGAAGAGACCCAGTACTTC
- - TRBJ2-1 TRBV24-1 CATSDPDLSSYNEQFF TGTGCCACCAGTGACCCTGACTTGAGCTCCTACAATGAGCAGTTCTTC
- - TRBJ2-1 TRBV10-2 CASSANSEKFF TGCGCCAGCAGCGCAAACAGCGAAAAGTTCTTC
- - TRBJ1-4 TRBV7-8 CASSLESRNEKLFF TGTGCCAGCAGCTTAGAGTCTAGAAATGAAAAACTGTTTTTT
- - TRBJ2-7 TRBV4-3 CASSQEIWGIYEQYF TGCGCCAGCAGCCAAGAGATTTGGGGGATCTACGAGCAGTACTTC
- TRBD1 TRBJ2-7 TRBV6-5 CASTSLLAGTGLGEQYF TGTGCCAGCACTTCACTCCTTGCCGGGACAGGGCTGGGCGAGCAGTACTTC
few - TRBJ2-1 TRBV6-2/TRBV6-3 CARGEEQFF TGTGCCAGAGGCGAGGAGCAGTTCTTC
few TRBD2 TRBJ2-2 TRBV4-3 CASSQDSLAGGTGELFF TGCGCCAGCAGCCAAGATAGCCTAGCGGGGGGCACCGGGGAGCTGTTTTTT
few TRBD2 TRBJ2-5 TRBV9 CASSVGRTSGEETQYF TGTGCCAGCAGCGTAGGCAGGACTAGCGGAGAAGAGACCCAGTACTTC
few - TRBJ1-2 TRBV5-4 CASSLGQTYGYTF TGTGCCAGCAGCCTCGGACAGACCTATGGCTACACCTTC
- - TRBJ2-7 TRBV9 CASSGRSYEQYF TGTGCCAGCAGCGGACGATCCTACGAGCAGTACTTC
few - TRBJ2-2 TRBV24-1 CATSDSKRMNTGELFF TGTGCCACCAGTGATTCTAAGAGGATGAACACCGGGGAGCTGTTTTTT
many TRBD2 TRBJ2-1 TRBV12-3/TRBV12-4 CASSPTSGGYNEQFF TGTGCCAGCAGCCCGACTAGCGGGGGCTACAATGAGCAGTTCTTC
- - TRBJ2-1 TRBV6-5 CASSDGIGGGPYNEQFF TGTGCCAGCAGTGACGGTATAGGGGGAGGGCCGTACAATGAGCAGTTCTTC
- TRBD1 TRBJ1-5 TRBV20-1 CSALGTDSNQPQHF TGCAGTGCTCTGGGGACAGATAGCAATCAGCCCCAGCATTTT
few TRBD1 TRBJ2-5 TRBV7-9 CAALGPGGDETQYF TGTGCCGCCCTCGGGCCAGGGGGAGATGAGACCCAGTACTTC
few - TRBJ2-2 TRBV11-2 CASWIGDGELFF TGTGCCAGTTGGATAGGGGACGGGGAGCTGTTTTTT
- - TRBJ2-2 TRBV2 CASSEWVGGNTGELFF TGTGCCAGCAGTGAATGGGTAGGGGGGAACACCGGGGAGCTGTTTTTT
few - TRBJ2-3 TRBV7-2 CASSLPQETDTQYF TGTGCCAGCAGCTTACCCCAGGAAACAGATACGCAGTATTTT
- - TRBJ1-5 TRBV6-2/TRBV6-3 CASSGGAKPQHF TGTGCCAGCAGTGGGGGGGCCAAGCCCCAGCATTTT
- TRBD2 TRBJ2-1 TRBV2 CASSLKSGGLYNEQFF TGTGCCAGCAGTTTAAAAAGCGGGGGCCTCTACAATGAGCAGTTCTTC
few TRBD1 TRBJ2-1 TRBV6-5 CASSLTGGRNEQFF TGTGCCAGCAGCCTCACAGGGGGTCGAAATGAGCAGTTCTTC
- - TRBJ2-5 TRBV5-1 CASSPRDGTQETQYF TGCGCCAGCAGCCCCCGGGACGGGACCCAAGAGACCCAGTACTTC
few - TRBJ1-3 TRBV7-2 CASSYASGNTIYF TGTGCCAGCAGTTATGCCTCTGGAAACACCATATATTTT
few TRBD2 TRBJ2-2 TRBV7-2 CASSPGPSGGAGDTGELFF TGTGCCAGCAGCCCTGGACCTAGCGGGGGGGCAGGGGACACCGGGGAGCTGTTTTTT
- TRBD1 TRBJ1-1 TRBV4-1 CASSQSNRDRNTEAFF TGCGCCAGCAGCCAGTCTAACAGGGACAGGAACACTGAAGCTTTCTTT
- TRBD1 TRBJ1-1 TRBV7-8 CASSQVRTGHTEAFF TGTGCCAGCAGCCAGGTTCGGACAGGGCACACTGAAGCTTTCTTT
- - TRBJ2-4 TRBV5-1 CASSLAGLLRDIQYF TGCGCCAGCAGCTTGGCAGGTCTACTCAGGGACATTCAGTACTTC
- - TRBJ2-3 TRBV4-3 CASSQESETDTQYF TGCGCCAGCAGCCAAGAGTCAGAGACAGATACGCAGTATTTT
- - TRBJ1-2 TRBV4-3 CASSQESPGVYGYTF TGCGCCAGCAGCCAAGAGAGCCCCGGGGTATATGGCTACACCTTC
few TRBD2 TRBJ2-5 TRBV29-1 CSVDGWGGQETQYF TGCAGCGTTGATGGTTGGGGGGGCCAAGAGACCCAGTACTTC
few - TRBJ1-1 TRBV19 CASSMSRNGGAEAFF TGTGCCAGTAGTATGAGCCGAAATGGTGGTGCTGAAGCTTTCTTT
- - TRBJ1-1 TRBV7-9 CASVQENEAFF TGTGCCAGCGTACAGGAGAATGAAGCTTTCTTT
few - TRBJ2-1 TRBV11-2 CASSSLDSEQFF TGTGCCAGCAGCTCACTAGACAGTGAGCAGTTCTTC
- - TRBJ2-5 TRBV29-1 CSSKWGEETQYF TGCAGCTCCAAGTGGGGAGAAGAGACCCAGTACTTC
many - TRBJ2-1 TRBV6-6 CASSYSIQLDSPYNEQFF TGTGCCAGCAGTTACTCGATCCAGTTGGACAGCCCGTACAATGAGCAGTTCTTC
- - TRBJ2-7 TRBV6-6 CASSYSGECYF TGTGCCAGCAGTTATTCCGGCGAGTGTTACTTC
few TRBD1 TRBJ2-7 TRBV20-1 CSASRDRAYEQYF TGCAGTGCTAGCCGGGACAGGGCCTACGAGCAGTACTTC
few TRBD2 TRBJ2-1 TRBV4-3 CASSQSMFSGGSDEQFF TGCGCCAGCAGCCAATCTATGTTTAGCGGGGGGTCGGATGAGCAGTTCTTC
- - TRBJ2-7 TRBV7-2 CASSPLDTYEQYF TGTGCCAGCAGCCCTCTGGACACCTACGAGCAGTACTTC